The 13 T cell receptor beta chains reported below all come from one sample, sequenced in a study of T cells in Graves' hyperthyroidism and ophthalmopathy. Amplified TCR beta CDR3 regions came from RNA transcripts. When the TCR CDR3 underwent first-round RT-PCR, the HTBI primer set was used. MiXCR, applied by TCRdb to the multiplex PCR reads, yields one record per CDR3 protein. The sample includes 600,000 to 650,000 distinct CDR3 sequences, around 15% of them seen just once. Specimen: blood. The receptors originated from a woman aged 25 to 39 with Graves' hyperthyroidism.

In this sample, this clonotype turned up a few times. V is TRBV6-1 and J is TRBJ1-2; weak D call: TRBD1 (6 bases). The ends were cut back, 4 bases at V and 2 bases at J, with 11 bases in the middle. CDR1 MNHNS and CDR2 SASEGT come from the germline V gene. The CDR3 sequence is 14 residues long. In nucleotides, the CDR3 is TGTGCCAGCAGTGTGACAGGATCCAACTATGGCTACACCTTC. Its translation is CASSVTGSNYGYTF.

The V call is TRBV5-1, the J call TRBJ1-1; TRBD1 agrees at 7 bases. The CDR3 totals 15 residues. Germline values: CDR1 SGHRS, CDR2 YFSETQ. After removal of 0 bases from V and 5 bases from J, the junction contained 7 bases not matched to a gene. CDR3 coding DNA: TGCGCCAGCAGCTTGGGGGACAGCCGTCGGACTGAAGCTTTCTTT. It yields the protein CASSLGDSRRTEAFF.

This clonotype was picked up many times. The chain recombines TRBV30 with TRBJ1-2; D is uncertain. In germline, CDR1 is GTSNPN, CDR2 SVGIG (reference sequence). This CDR3 spans 12 amino acids. Trimming took off 5 bases at V and 6 bases at J, with 13 bases between the two ends. The CDR3 DNA follows: TGTGCCTGGGAGACGGACGTTCATGGCTACACCTTC. Its protein is CAWETDVHGYTF.

CDR3 DNA: TGCAGTGCTAGAGAGCCGACAGCGGGGAAGAACACCGGGGAGCTGTTTTTT. Translated: CSAREPTAGKNTGELFF. This chain connects TRBV20-1 to TRBJ2-2; 7 positions agree with TRBD2. This CDR3 has 17 amino acids. V gave up 0 bases and J gave up 1 base; unmatched junction bases: 8. CDR1 is DFQATT, CDR2 SNEGSKA, per germline (reference sequence).

To note about this clonotype: A clone one base away is much larger, so this may be a read error. The genes are TRBV3-1 and TRBJ2-7, with 7 bases matching TRBD1. The germline CDR1 and CDR2 sequences are LGHDT and YNNKEL (reference sequence). Germline trimming cut 7 bases from V and 1 base from J; bases unmatched to any gene: 10. There are 15 residues in the CDR3. The CDR3 DNA sequence: TGTGCCAGCAATGCACAGGGACAGACTTCCTACGAGCAGTACTTC. Translating it yields CASNAQGQTSYEQYF.

With regard to this clonotype: This could be a read error, since a much larger clone is one nucleotide away. The CDR3 DNA reads TGTGCCAGCAGCGCCGGGAGCCGGGAGACCCGGTACTTC. Encoded protein: CASSAGSRETRYF. The V and J genes are TRBV7-2 and TRBJ2-5; TRBD2 is a possible D gene (6 bases). From germline, CDR1 is SGHTA and CDR2 FQGNSA. This CDR3 region has 13 residues.

In the case of this clonotype: A read error may produce the germline difference seen at one junction end. The chain uses TRBV7-3 and TRBJ1-6; D gene ambiguous. This CDR3 has 14 amino acids. Germline V CDR1 and CDR2: SGHTA, FQGTGA. Here the CDR3 DNA reads TGTGCCAGCAGCCTAACAGCCGACGGTTCACCCCTCCACTTT. It codes for CASSLTADGSPLHF.

This clonotype was counted many times. The J gene is TRBJ2-7, the V gene TRBV18, with D perhaps TRBD1 or TRBD2 (5 bases each). The CDR3 contains 14 residues. Germline V lookup: CDR1 KGHSH, CDR2 LQKENI. V lost 2 bases and J 4 bases, leaving 12 bases between the germline ends. The CDR3 DNA sequence: TGTGCCAGCTCACCAGGGGACGGGCGTTACGAGCAGTACTTC. Translated, it gives CASSPGDGRYEQYF.

In its sample, this clonotype was seen a few times. The rearrangement uses TRBV11-2 and TRBJ1-4, with 7 bases matching TRBD1. Germline assignment: CDR1 SGHAT and CDR2 FQNNGV. The CDR3 length is 14 residues. Trimming took 5 bases from V and 10 from J; bases not matched to a gene: 10. For the CDR3, the DNA is TGTGCCAGCAGCGTAAATTCAGGGGGAGGAAAACTGTTTTTT. Encoded protein: CASSVNSGGGKLFF.

This clonotype was counted many times. This chain joins TRBV6-2 or TRBV6-3 and TRBJ1-1, with D perhaps TRBD1 (5 bases). CDR1 is MNHEY and CDR2 is SVGEGT in the germline V gene. The CDR3 is 13 residues long. The V end was cut by 6 bases, the J end by 0 bases, with 8 bases between. In nucleotides, the CDR3 is TGTGCCAGCAGCGACAGCCTGAACACTGAAGCTTTCTTT. Protein product: CASSDSLNTEAFF.

This clonotype showed up many times. This chain connects TRBV4-1 to TRBJ2-7, with 11 positions matching TRBD2. The germline V gene encodes CDR1 MGHRA and CDR2 YSYEKL. The CDR3 sequence is 17 residues long. V shed 0 bases, J shed 6 bases, and the junction held 10 bases outside the gene matches. The CDR3: CASSQDLLLAGVSEQYF. DNA of the CDR3: TGCGCCAGCAGCCAAGATCTTCTACTAGCGGGAGTGAGCGAGCAGTACTTC.

Concerning this clonotype itself: One end of the junction does not line up with germline, which may come from a read error. The V gene is TRBV9, the J gene TRBJ2-2; 9 nucleotides align to TRBD1. The CDR3 has 14 amino acids. CDR1 SGDLS and CDR2 YYNGEE come from the germline V gene. The CDR3 coding sequence is TGTGCCAACAGCGCGCGACAGGGGGGCGGGGAGCTGTTTTTT. It is translated as CANSARQGGGELFF.

This clonotype was observed at least ten times. CDR3: CSGVSGTQRNEQFF. CDR3 nucleotide sequence: TGCAGTGGTGTTAGCGGGACCCAGAGGAATGAGCAGTTCTTC. The J gene is TRBJ2-1, the V gene TRBV20-1, with 8 bases aligning to TRBD2. Unmatched junction bases numbered 12, after V lost 7 bases and J lost 7 bases. Germline loops: CDR1 DFQATT, CDR2 SNEGSKA (reference sequence). The CDR3 extends over 14 amino acids.